The 9 T cell receptor beta chains listed next were all sequenced from one sample in a study of shared clonotypes between healthy human individuals. In the naive CD8 group, cells lacked CD45RO and were positively selected for CCR7, so terminally differentiated effector memory CD45RA+ cells were left out. TCRdb keeps only in-frame clones here, not all; method: immunoSEQ multiplex PCR. The data hold over 800,000 clones, with over 90% observed a single time. Input material: naive CD8+ T cells sorted from blood. These receptors all stem from a man younger than 45 in good health.

The V and J genes are TRBV5-5 and TRBJ1-4; D unresolved. Germline CDR1 and CDR2: SGHKS and YYEKEE (reference sequence). Trimming shortened V by 4 bases and J by 8 bases, and 21 bases separated the two germline ends. The CDR3 has 16 amino acids. CDR3 protein: CASSVYIEEVGEKLFF. The CDR3 DNA sequence: TGTGCCAGCAGCGTCTACATTGAGGAAGTCGGCGAAAAACTGTTTTTT.

The chain employs TRBV6-5 and TRBJ2-2; 7 nucleotides match TRBD1. This CDR3 is 14 amino acids long. Losses at the gene ends were 6 bases for V and 7 bases for J; bases not matched to a gene: 8. The germline gives CDR1 MNHEY, CDR2 SVGAGI. CDR3 in amino acids: CASSQEGAGGELFF. The CDR3 DNA follows: TGTGCCAGCAGCCAAGAGGGGGCGGGCGGGGAGCTGTTTTTT.

The V call is TRBV2, the J call TRBJ2-7; 9 bases are a match to TRBD1. V lost 6 bases and J lost 2; bases outside the gene matches: 5. The CDR3 is 14 residues long. CDR1 and CDR2 from the germline V gene are SNHLY and FYNNEI. The CDR3 reads CASSPGQGTYEQYF. Here the CDR3 DNA reads TGTGCCAGCAGCCCGGGACAGGGCACCTACGAGCAGTACTTC.

The chain uses TRBV30 and TRBJ1-4; D gene ambiguous. Trimming stripped 1 base from V and 8 bases from J, with 17 bases between. The CDR3 spans 15 residues. In germline, CDR1 is GTSNPN, CDR2 SVGIG (reference sequence). This CDR3 is CAWSGGFSQGEKLFF. CDR3 nucleotides: TGTGCCTGGAGTGGAGGATTCTCCCAAGGCGAAAAACTGTTTTTT. Together with reference TRBV30 and TRBJ1-4, the CDR3 gives the full variable domain: SQTIHQWPATLVQPVGSPLSLECTVEGTSNPNLYWYRQAAGRGLQLLFYSVGIGQISSEVPQNLSASRPQDRQFILSSKKLLLSDSGFYLCAWSGGFSQGEKLFFGSGTQLSVL.

This clone was recorded once. The rearrangement joins TRBV13 to TRBJ1-1, with D possibly being TRBD1 (5 bases). V was cut by 5 bases and J by 5 bases, with 18 bases left in between. CDR3 length: 15 residues. Germline CDR1 and CDR2: PRHDT and FYEKMQ (reference sequence). The CDR3 coding sequence is TGTGCCAGCAGCATCCGGAAGCCCAAGGGGACTGAAGCTTTCTTT. Its protein product is CASSIRKPKGTEAFF.

The chain links TRBV28 to TRBJ1-5, with 8 bases aligning to TRBD1. Losses at the gene ends were 1 base for V and 3 bases for J; bases not matched to a gene: 8. Germline assignment: CDR1 MDHEN and CDR2 SYDVKM. This CDR3 spans 17 amino acids. CDR3 amino acids: CASSLSPDRVPNQPQHF. The CDR3 DNA reads TGTGCCAGCAGTTTATCCCCGGACAGGGTACCCAATCAGCCCCAGCATTTT.

The chain uses TRBV16 and TRBJ1-1; D unclear. CDR1 KGHSY and CDR2 FQNENV come from the germline V gene. V was cut by 3 bases and J by 3 bases, with 14 bases left in between. This CDR3 has 15 residues. The DNA of the CDR3 is TGTGCCAGCAGCCAGCTACGGGAGGTTGACACTGAAGCTTTCTTT. Amino acids: CASSQLREVDTEAFF. Variable domain in full (rest from reference TRBV16 and TRBJ1-1): GEEVAQTPKHLVRGEGQKAKLYCAPIKGHSYVFWYQQVLKNEFKFLISFQNENVFDETGMPKERFSAKCLPNSPCSLEIQATKLEDSAVYFCASSQLREVDTEAFFGQGTRLTVV.

The rearrangement links TRBV7-3 to TRBJ2-2, with 11 bases lining up with TRBD2. The V gene's germline CDR1 is SGHTA and CDR2 FQGTGA. The junction had 1 base not matched to a gene; V was cut back by 2 bases and J by 5 bases. CDR3 length: 15 residues. The CDR3 DNA follows: TGTGCCAGCAGCTTACTAGCGGGAGGAACCGGGGAGCTGTTTTTT. Translated: CASSLLAGGTGELFF.

V usage is TRBV28 and J usage is TRBJ2-7; TRBD1 matches at 8 bases. From germline, CDR1 is MDHEN and CDR2 SYDVKM. V lost 3 bases to trimming and J lost 7 bases; unmatched junction nucleotides: 11. This CDR3 contains 15 residues. The CDR3 sequence: CASSLVWQGQEEQYF. In nucleotides, the CDR3 is TGTGCCAGCAGTTTGGTCTGGCAGGGACAGGAGGAGCAGTACTTC.